These T cell receptor beta chains were read from a single sample in a study of shared clonotypes between healthy human individuals. Sequenced by immunoSEQ multiplex PCR; TCRdb stores in-frame clones only, minus some. The table shows approximately 340,000 clones, with around 67% occurring only once. The sequenced material came from memory CD4+ T cells sorted from blood. Source of these receptors: a man aged 25-40 years in good health. Each CDR3 is given without its conserved first and last residue.

>TRBV27|16
ASSLLGGPLSGANVLT
>TRBV27|12
ASSLGGAGTEAF
>TRBV10-3|11
AISGSGNTEAF
>TRBV2|11
ASRQEIGNTIY
>TRBV28|13
ASSFRGGSNTEAF
>TRBV19|13
ASTPSGGANYGYT
>TRBV5-1|11
ASSSDSGNEQF
>TRBV7-2|13
ASSSQSAGRETQY
>TRBV27|14
ASSLANGVGDEKLF
>TRBV5-6|13
ASSLGLGGTDTQY
>TRBV28|13
ASSSSGQGVETQY
>TRBV6-6|14
ASSYGSLAATYEQY
>TRBV28|10
ASSYRVTEAF
>TRBV7-9|13
ASSPRDLPFYEQY
>TRBV28|12
ASGEGGIGDGYT
>TRBV4-3|14
ASSQDVIGGVDGYT
>TRBV4-1|14
ASQDWGRADNSPLH
>TRBV14|16
ASSQEGFRGRRGQTQY
>TRBV5-4|13
ASSLGVGVGNEQF
>TRBV5-1|16
ASSLTSGRASSYNEQF
>TRBV29-1|9
SAIQGYEQF
>TRBV28|12
ASNRHGLNQPQH
>TRBV19|14
ASSLLAGGIYNEQF
>TRBV28|14
ASRHSRGSSGYGYT
>TRBV7-6|8
ASSLGSEN
>TRBV5-4|11
ASSSLAGDEQF
>TRBV5-1|13
ASSPVWRNTGELF
>TRBV28|11
ASSTAGRYEQY
>TRBV30|12
AWSVRGGNYGYT
>TRBV6-1|13
ASSVSVRYSYEQY
>TRBV7-8|11
ASSLVGVDEQF
>TRBV5-1|12
ASSLGGKNEKLF
>TRBV28|10
ASSGRGPEAF
>TRBV27|7
ASKWGYT
>TRBV7-8|14
ASSLGRGTQQDEQF
>TRBV2|15
ASSEDRDRGFYNEQF
>TRBV25-1|11
ASSELRGDYLF